The entry below gives a single T cell receptor beta chain sequence along with its context. This clonotype occurred a few times. Its antigen specificity is not known. Base quality data are lacking; no much larger clone is found one base away. Sequencing relied on an Illumina HiSeq 1500. TCRdb reprocessing: public reads trimmed at Q25 with fastp, clones called with MiXCR, in-frame beta chains kept. A single entry per CDR3 protein holds the most common genes and DNA from its merged rows. The sample yields roughly 720,000 distinct CDR3 sequences; 35% were counted once. The ten largest account for around 3% of the sample. The sample comes from a study of T cell repertoires in cytomegalovirus infection (dated by TCRdb to the late 2010s). The study in broad terms: Donor HLA type was relevant to the analysis, as public TCR beta signatures indicated carriage of CMV infection together with the matching HLA type. General study outcomes and caveats: The ex vivo response was dominated by HLA-C-restricted CMV-specific TCR beta clonotypes, which also provided the single most frequent clonotype in two of eight donors. Carriers of CMV infection plus the relevant HLA type were discriminated by the cumulative frequency of public TCR beta family members in the study cohort and in an independent approximately 340-donor cohort.

Counted from cysteine to phenylalanine, this CDR3 has 17 amino acids. Only the CDR3 region is kept as DNA, spanning 51 bases read in frame from base 1. The junction shows trimming of 5 bases on V and 1 base on J, plus 18 bases between the germline ends. The source is a human donor in good health (CMV status not recorded). Some clones in this sample may be carry-over from other donors' samples. The sample consisted of PBMCs. The chain joins TRBV12-3 or TRBV12-4 to TRBJ1-5; a weak D assignment points to TRBD1 (5 bases agree). At the DNA level, the sequence is TGTGCCAGCAGTCCCTTTGGGGGGTTGGGGAGCAATCAGCCCCAGCATTTT. This yields the protein CASSPFGGLGSNQPQHF.